This T cell receptor beta chain stems from a study of persistence of HIV-infected CD4 T cells. Overlapping HIV-1 Gag 15-mer peptides at approximately 1 ug per peptide per mL were used. CD40L/CD69 double-negative CD45RO-high memory CD4+ T cells were collected. Findings of the study overall: The rare CMV-responding cells with HIV-1 proviruses were not separately TCR-sequenced.

In regard to this clone: Its antigen is undetermined.

The libraries were made with immunoSEQ version 4 in survey mode. Repertoires were generated with immunoSEQ multiplex PCR, while TCRdb's copy carries only in-frame clones and drops some. The sample yields about 64,000 clones, about four fifths seen once. The source of this sequence is an adult man with HIV who was CMV-seropositive. This material consisted of CD4+ T cells sorted from PBMCs after roughly 18-hour stimulation, taken from a patient who received antiretroviral therapy.

For the CDR3, the DNA is TGTGCCAGCAGTCGCGGGGCGGGGTTACCAGATACGCAGTATTTT. Translated, it gives CASSRGAGLPDTQYF. V and J are TRBV27 and TRBJ2-3; possible D gene TRBD2, 6 bases. V lost 5 bases to trimming and J lost 4 bases, with 16 bases between them. The CDR3 is 15 amino acids. Germline V lookup: CDR1 MNHEY, CDR2 SMNVEV (reference sequence).